The clone carrying this TCR beta chain occurred once. One junction end disagrees with the germline gene, perhaps due to a read error. Other DNA sequences in this specimen translate into the identical CDR3. PCR primers comprised 60 Vbeta and 13 Jbeta primers. Clones were read by immunoSEQ multiplex PCR, and TCRdb kept only the in-frame ones, dropping some. The data hold about 160,000 clones, with 65% to 70% observed a single time. CDR1 GTSNPN and CDR2 SVGIG come from the germline V gene (reference sequence). The CDR3 runs to 18 residues. The data belong to a study of cytomegalovirus exposure and HLA in healthy donors.

Sequenced: PBMCs. This sequence originates from a woman younger than 35 in good health and CMV-seropositive. V is TRBV30 and J is TRBJ2-1; 7 bases agree with TRBD2. CDR3: CAWSPPVWKLAKGNEQFF. CDR3 sequence (DNA): TGCGCCTGGAGTCCCCCAGTGTGGAAACTAGCGAAGGGGAATGAGCAGTTCTTC.